These T cell receptor beta chains were read from a single sample in a study of cytomegalovirus exposure and HLA in healthy donors. The assay was immunoSEQ multiplex PCR, and TCRdb's table has in-frame clones only and misses some. Among 140,000 to 150,000 clones listed, approximately 80% were seen once. The sequencing sample was made of PBMCs. Receptor source: a man aged 40-55 years in good health and CMV-seronegative. The CDR3 runs from the conserved cysteine through the conserved F or W. D genes are given only for firm matches. Expanded clones get a size class; other rows say once, few or many, or leave the size out.

TRBJ2-3 TRBD2 - TRBV18 CASSPLAGAFTDTQYF TGTGCCAGCTCACCACTAGCGGGAGCTTTCACAGATACGCAGTATTTT
TRBJ2-7 - - TRBV7-8 CASSLAGDNIYEQYF TGTGCCAGCAGCTTAGCGGGGGACAACATATACGAGCAGTACTTC
TRBJ2-2 - few TRBV5-6 CASSWGGTTGELFF TGTGCCAGCAGCTGGGGCGGGACCACCGGGGAGCTGTTTTTT
TRBJ2-1 - once TRBV19 CASSFSAPGMMGNEQFF TGTGCCAGTAGTTTCTCCGCCCCAGGGATGATGGGCAATGAGCAGTTCTTC
TRBJ2-3 TRBD2 few TRBV6-5 CASSYTRGGLLGTQYF TGTGCCAGCAGTTATACTCGGGGGGGGCTGTTGGGTACGCAGTATTTT
TRBJ2-3 - - TRBV21-1 CASSKRSYGLAKTDTQYF TGTGCCAGCAGCAAAAGGTCATATGGCCTAGCGAAGACAGATACGCAGTATTTT
TRBJ2-5 TRBD1 - TRBV5-1 CASSPTDRAHQETQYF TGCGCCAGCAGCCCTACCGACAGGGCCCACCAAGAGACCCAGTACTTC
TRBJ2-7 - - TRBV27 CASRSGGSYEQYF TGTGCCAGCAGGTCAGGGGGGTCCTACGAGCAGTACTTC
TRBJ2-1 TRBD2 - TRBV5-6 CASSLFAGVTYNEQFF TGTGCCAGCAGCTTGTTCGCGGGAGTCACCTACAATGAGCAGTTCTTC
TRBJ2-7 TRBD1 few TRBV29-1 CSVGSVGTADFYEQYF TGCAGCGTCGGCTCTGTGGGGACAGCAGATTTCTACGAGCAGTACTTC
TRBJ2-5 - - TRBV7-9 CSSSLMGSETQYF TGTTCCAGCAGCTTAATGGGTAGCGAGACCCAGTACTTC
TRBJ1-2 TRBD1 - TRBV5-6 CASSHRDSQGGGYTF TGTGCCAGCAGCCACCGGGACAGCCAAGGTGGAGGCTACACCTTC
TRBJ2-7 TRBD2 - TRBV2 CASSPDAGAYEQYF TGTGCCAGCAGCCCCGACGCGGGGGCCTACGAGCAGTACTTC
TRBJ2-5 TRBD2 - TRBV14 CASSQAGTRVGPETQYF TGTGCCAGCAGCCAAGCCGGGACTAGGGTCGGCCCAGAGACCCAGTACTTC
TRBJ1-1 TRBD1 - TRBV27 CASSLALDRAGTFF TGTGCCAGCAGTTTAGCCCTGGACAGGGCAGGAACTTTCTTT
TRBJ2-3 - once TRBV9 CASSVAGGSDTQYF TGTGCCAGCAGCGTAGCTGGGGGCTCAGATACGCAGTATTTT
TRBJ2-5 - - TRBV7-9 CASSYYSETQYF TGTGCCAGCAGCTACTACTCGGAGACCCAGTACTTC
TRBJ1-1 TRBD1 - TRBV27 CASSWGTGNTEAFF TGTGCCAGCAGTTGGGGGACAGGAAACACTGAAGCTTTCTTT
TRBJ2-1 TRBD1 once TRBV7-8 CASSLLFGTVYNEQFF TGTGCCAGCAGCTTACTCTTTGGGACAGTTTACAATGAGCAGTTCTTC
TRBJ1-2 TRBD1 few TRBV28 CASRTQGTNYGYTF TGTGCCAGCAGGACACAGGGGACTAACTATGGCTACACCTTC
TRBJ1-6 - - TRBV6-5 CASSYGDSYNSPLHF TGTGCCAGCAGTTACGGTGACAGTTATAATTCACCCCTCCACTTT
TRBJ2-7 TRBD2 once TRBV10-3 CAISELGLAGGWGPLHEQYF TGTGCCATCAGTGAGCTGGGACTAGCGGGAGGCTGGGGGCCTCTCCACGAGCAGTACTTC
TRBJ2-7 - - TRBV27 CASSFREGYEQYF TGTGCCAGCAGTTTCAGGGAAGGGTACGAGCAGTACTTC
TRBJ1-2 TRBD1 - TRBV5-1 CASSAGRDRTYGYTF TGCGCCAGCAGCGCTGGACGGGACAGGACCTATGGCTACACCTTC
TRBJ1-5 - - TRBV27 CASSLTGYSNQPQHF TGTGCCAGCAGCCTCACAGGGTATAGCAATCAGCCCCAGCATTTT
TRBJ2-3 TRBD1 - TRBV28 CASRWTGGQEYF TGTGCCAGCAGGTGGACAGGAGGCCAGGAGTATTTT
TRBJ2-5 TRBD2 - TRBV19 CASQAKWGGQETQYF TGTGCCAGTCAGGCCAAATGGGGGGGCCAAGAGACCCAGTACTTC
TRBJ2-3 - - TRBV10-3 CAISGQRVTDTQYF TGTGCCATCAGTGGGCAGCGGGTAACAGATACGCAGTATTTT
TRBJ1-1 - - TRBV6-6 CASSRRAGETEAFF TGTGCCAGCAGCCGCCGGGCAGGGGAGACTGAAGCTTTCTTT
TRBJ1-3 - - TRBV28 CASSQTERNSGNTIYF TGTGCCAGCAGCCAGACAGAAAGAAACTCTGGAAACACCATATATTTT
TRBJ2-7 - few TRBV28 CASSFGLTAGEQYF TGTGCCAGCAGTTTCGGACTCACTGCGGGGGAGCAGTACTTC
TRBJ1-2 - once TRBV5-4 CASSPRQDYGYTF TGTGCCAGCAGCCCTAGACAGGACTATGGCTACACCTTC
TRBJ1-1 - - TRBV7-2 CASSLYWGRGMNTEAFF TGTGCCAGCAGCTTATATTGGGGTCGGGGGATGAACACTGAAGCTTTCTTT
TRBJ2-7 - - TRBV6-6 CASSYVISFPHEQYF TGTGCCAGCAGTTACGTTATTAGTTTTCCACACGAGCAGTACTTC
TRBJ2-2 TRBD2 few TRBV5-6 CASSLPIAGVTGELFF TGTGCCAGCAGCTTACCAATAGCGGGAGTCACCGGGGAGCTGTTTTTT
TRBJ2-1 - - TRBV27 CASSLGPHNEQFF TGTGCCAGCAGTTTAGGCCCACACAATGAGCAGTTCTTC
TRBJ1-2 TRBD1 - TRBV5-1 CASSPGTGGYTF TGCGCCAGCAGCCCGGGGACAGGAGGCTACACCTTC
TRBJ2-7 - - TRBV7-9 CASSPGQSYEQYF TGTGCCAGCAGCCCTGGACAGTCCTACGAGCAGTACTTC
TRBJ2-7 TRBD2 - TRBV10-1 CASKKASGEYYEQYF TGCGCCAGCAAGAAGGCTAGCGGGGAATATTACGAGCAGTACTTC
TRBJ2-3 - once TRBV5-1 CASSLNRVSSTDTQYF TGCGCCAGCAGCTTAAACAGGGTTTCCAGCACAGATACGCAGTATTTT
TRBJ1-1 - - TRBV27 CASSLDGMNTEAFF TGTGCCAGCAGTTTGGACGGGATGAACACTGAAGCTTTCTTT
TRBJ1-1 - - TRBV2 CASRTGTTDVNTEAFF TGTGCCAGCAGAACCGGGACTACCGACGTAAACACTGAAGCTTTCTTT
TRBJ1-1 - - TRBV10-3 CAISESRGNTEAFF TGTGCCATCAGTGAGTCGCGGGGGAACACTGAAGCTTTCTTT
TRBJ2-7 TRBD2 few TRBV5-6 CASSLSGRKVYEQYF TGTGCCAGCAGCTTGAGCGGGAGGAAGGTGTACGAGCAGTACTTC
TRBJ1-1 - - TRBV6-1 CASSVSRDTPEAFF TGTGCCAGCAGCGTCTCCCGGGATACCCCTGAAGCTTTCTTT
TRBJ2-7 TRBD1 - TRBV4-1 CASSPGQGYPYEQYF TGCGCCAGCAGCCCCGGACAGGGTTACCCCTACGAGCAGTACTTC